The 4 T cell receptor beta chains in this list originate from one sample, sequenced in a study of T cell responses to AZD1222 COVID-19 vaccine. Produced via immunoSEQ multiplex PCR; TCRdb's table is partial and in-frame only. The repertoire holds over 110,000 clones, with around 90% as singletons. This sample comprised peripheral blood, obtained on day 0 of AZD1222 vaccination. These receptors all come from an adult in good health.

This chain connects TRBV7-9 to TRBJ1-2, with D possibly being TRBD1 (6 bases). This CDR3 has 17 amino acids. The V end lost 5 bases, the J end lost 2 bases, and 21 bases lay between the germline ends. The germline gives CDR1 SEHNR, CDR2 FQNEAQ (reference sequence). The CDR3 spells CASSRSPDPTGNYGYTF. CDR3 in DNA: TGTGCCAGCAGCCGATCCCCCGATCCTACAGGGAACTATGGCTACACCTTC. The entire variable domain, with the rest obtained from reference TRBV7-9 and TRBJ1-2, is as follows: DTGVSQNPRHKITKRGQNVTFRCDPISEHNRLYWYRQTLGQGPEFLTYFQNEAQLEKSRLLSDRFSAERPKGSFSTLEIQRTEQGDSAMYLCASSRSPDPTGNYGYTFGSGTRLTVV.

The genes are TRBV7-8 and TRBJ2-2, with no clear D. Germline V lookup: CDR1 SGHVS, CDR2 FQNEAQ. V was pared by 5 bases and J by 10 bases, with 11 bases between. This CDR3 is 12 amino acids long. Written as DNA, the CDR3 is TGTGCCAGCAGCCAAGTTAAAGTGGAGCTGTTTTTT. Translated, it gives CASSQVKVELFF. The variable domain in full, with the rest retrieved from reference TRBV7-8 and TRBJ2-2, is GAGVSQSPRYKVAKRGQDVALRCDPISGHVSLFWYQQALGQGPEFLTYFQNEAQLDKSGLPSDRFFAERPEGSVSTLKIQRTQQEDSAVYLCASSQVKVELFFGEGSRLTVL.

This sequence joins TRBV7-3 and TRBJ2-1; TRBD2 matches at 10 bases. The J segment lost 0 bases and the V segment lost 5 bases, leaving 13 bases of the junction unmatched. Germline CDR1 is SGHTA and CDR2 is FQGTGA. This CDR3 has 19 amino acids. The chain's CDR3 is CASSPGLAGEGSSYNEQFF. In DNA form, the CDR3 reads TGTGCCAGCAGCCCTGGTCTAGCGGGAGAAGGAAGCTCCTACAATGAGCAGTTCTTC.

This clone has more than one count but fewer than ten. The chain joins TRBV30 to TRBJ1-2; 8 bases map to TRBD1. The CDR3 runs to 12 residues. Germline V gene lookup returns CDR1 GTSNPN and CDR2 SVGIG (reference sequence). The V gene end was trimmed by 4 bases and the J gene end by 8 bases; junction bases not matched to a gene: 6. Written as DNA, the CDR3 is TGTGCCTGGACCAACGACAGGGGCGGCTACACCTTC. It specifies CAWTNDRGGYTF.